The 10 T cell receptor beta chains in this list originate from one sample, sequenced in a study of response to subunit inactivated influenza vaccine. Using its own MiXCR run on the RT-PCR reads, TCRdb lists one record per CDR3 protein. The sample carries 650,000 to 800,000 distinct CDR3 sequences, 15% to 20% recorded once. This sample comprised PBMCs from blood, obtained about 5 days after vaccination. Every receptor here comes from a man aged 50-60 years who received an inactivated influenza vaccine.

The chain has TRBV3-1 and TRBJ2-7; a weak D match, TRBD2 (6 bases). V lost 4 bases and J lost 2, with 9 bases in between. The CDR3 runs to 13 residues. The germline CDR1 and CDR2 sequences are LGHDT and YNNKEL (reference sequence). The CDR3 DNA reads TGTGCCAGCAGCCGGGGGGTCGCCTACGAGCAGTACTTC. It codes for CASSRGVAYEQYF.

This CDR3 reads CATSDLGYTGELFF. In nucleotides, the CDR3 is TGTGCCACCAGTGATTTAGGGTATACCGGGGAGCTGTTTTTT. The rearrangement links TRBV24-1 to TRBJ2-2; no definite D call. Trimming took off 1 base at V and 5 bases at J, with 7 bases between the two ends. CDR3 length equals 14 residues. Germline CDR1 reads KGHDR; CDR2 reads SFDVKD.

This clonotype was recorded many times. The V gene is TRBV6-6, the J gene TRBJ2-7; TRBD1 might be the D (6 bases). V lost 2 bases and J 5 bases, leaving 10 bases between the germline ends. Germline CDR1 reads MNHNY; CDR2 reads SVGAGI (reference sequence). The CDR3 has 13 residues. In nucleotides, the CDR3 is TGTGCCAGCAGTTACCAGGACAGCAACGAGCAGTACTTC. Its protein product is CASSYQDSNEQYF.

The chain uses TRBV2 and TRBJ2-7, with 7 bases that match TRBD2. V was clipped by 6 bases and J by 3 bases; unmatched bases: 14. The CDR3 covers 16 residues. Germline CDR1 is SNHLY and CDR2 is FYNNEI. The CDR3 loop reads CASSPKWLAADYEQYF. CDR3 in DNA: TGTGCCAGCAGCCCAAAGTGGCTAGCGGCAGACTACGAGCAGTACTTC.

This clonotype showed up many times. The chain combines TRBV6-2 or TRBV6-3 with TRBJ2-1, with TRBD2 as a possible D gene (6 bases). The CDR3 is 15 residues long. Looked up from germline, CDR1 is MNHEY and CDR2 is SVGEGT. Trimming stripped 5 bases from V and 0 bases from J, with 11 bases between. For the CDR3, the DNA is TGTGCCAGCAGTAAAAGCGGGCACTCCTACAATGAGCAGTTCTTC. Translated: CASSKSGHSYNEQFF.

The CDR3 DNA sequence: TGCAGTGCTAATGACGGTAGCACTAATGAAAAACTGTTTTTT. Translation gives CSANDGSTNEKLFF. The chain has TRBV20-1 and TRBJ1-4; D is ambiguous. V was clipped by 4 bases and J by 2 bases, with 11 bases between them. The V gene's germline CDR1 is DFQATT and CDR2 SNEGSKA (reference sequence). CDR3 length equals 14 residues.

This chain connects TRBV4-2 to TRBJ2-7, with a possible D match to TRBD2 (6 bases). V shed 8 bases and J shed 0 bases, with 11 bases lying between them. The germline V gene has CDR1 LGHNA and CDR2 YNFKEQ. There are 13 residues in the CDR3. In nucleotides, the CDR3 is TGTGCCAGCGGGGGGAGCGTCTCCTACGAGCAGTACTTC. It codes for CASGGSVSYEQYF.

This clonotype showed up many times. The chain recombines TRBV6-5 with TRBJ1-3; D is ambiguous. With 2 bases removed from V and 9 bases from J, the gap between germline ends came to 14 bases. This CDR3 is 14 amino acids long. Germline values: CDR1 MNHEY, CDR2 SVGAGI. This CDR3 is CASSYQADLGTIYF. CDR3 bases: TGTGCCAGCAGTTACCAGGCTGACCTAGGCACCATATATTTT.

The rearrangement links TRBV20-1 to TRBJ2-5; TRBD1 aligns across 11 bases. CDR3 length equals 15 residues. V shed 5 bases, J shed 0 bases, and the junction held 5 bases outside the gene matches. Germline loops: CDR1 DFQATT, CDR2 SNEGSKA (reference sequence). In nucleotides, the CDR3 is TGCAGTGCTCTCCGGGACAGGGGGGACCAAGAGACCCAGTACTTC. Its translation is CSALRDRGDQETQYF.

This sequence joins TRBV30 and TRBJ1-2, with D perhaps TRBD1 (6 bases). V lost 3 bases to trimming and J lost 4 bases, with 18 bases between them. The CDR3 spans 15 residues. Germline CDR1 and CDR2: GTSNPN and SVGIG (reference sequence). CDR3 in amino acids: CAWSPILTGIYGYTF. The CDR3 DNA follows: TGTGCCTGGAGCCCTATCCTGACAGGAATCTATGGCTACACCTTC. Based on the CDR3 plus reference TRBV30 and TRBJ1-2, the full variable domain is SQTIHQWPATLVQPVGSPLSLECTVEGTSNPNLYWYRQAAGRGLQLLFYSVGIGQISSEVPQNLSASRPQDRQFILSSKKLLLSDSGFYLCAWSPILTGIYGYTFGSGTRLTVV.